Described below is a single T cell receptor beta chain sequence and its context. Its antigen is currently unknown. The CDR3 runs to 13 residues. The germline gives CDR1 SGHRS, CDR2 YFSETQ. Trimming stripped 2 bases from V and 1 base from J, with 6 bases between. The sample is drawn from a study of T cell responses to AZD1222 COVID-19 vaccine. Study results and caveats: Reportedly, nearly half of unique spike TCRs recognized epitopes outside B.1.351/B.1.1.7 mutations.

The assay was immunoSEQ multiplex PCR, and TCRdb's table has in-frame clones only and misses some. The table has fewer than 150,000 clones, over 90% seen once; the top ten hold about 0.91%. The sample was peripheral blood, taken on day 0 of AZD1222 vaccination. This chain connects TRBV5-1 to TRBJ1-1; D not certain. This sequence was found in an adult in good health. CDR3 loop: CASSFEGNTEAFF. The CDR3 DNA reads TGCGCCAGCAGCTTTGAAGGGAACACTGAAGCTTTCTTT.